There are many counts of the clone carrying this T cell receptor beta chain. Its target is unknown. This CDR3 spans 13 amino acids. The germline V gene encodes CDR1 MNHEY and CDR2 SMNVEV (reference sequence). Trimming removed 9 bases at V and 2 bases at J, with 12 bases between. TCRdb re-called the 5' RACE reads through MiXCR, storing one row per CDR3 protein. This sample yields some 240,000 distinct CDR3 sequences, of which roughly 8.6% are seen a single time; 6.5% to 7% belongs to the top ten. The sample belongs to a study of CD8 T cells in ankylosing spondylitis. Study-level findings and limits: According to the report, clones linked to the disease were significantly enriched in matched synovial fluid samples taken from ankylosing spondylitis patients.

The sequence derives from a male donor with ankylosing spondylitis or in good health (not recorded which). The sequenced sample was blood, either unsorted or a sorted T cell fraction (not recorded which). This sequence joins TRBV27 and TRBJ2-3; tentative D call: TRBD1 (5 bases). CDR3 in amino acids: CASKDSFTDTQYF. The DNA of the CDR3 is TGTGCCAGTAAAGACAGTTTCACAGATACGCAGTATTTT.